This TCR beta chain was retrieved from a study of PD-1 blockade in classical Hodgkin lymphoma. Findings and caveats of the study: Complete responders entered with baseline diversity on par with newly diagnosed patients, the results showed. Among the patients, those starting nivolumab under 1 year after ASCT were excluded. Only CD4+ TCR diversity, not CD8+, had risen significantly by C4D1.

Following autologous stem cell transplantation, relapse occurred in every patient, and exposure to brentuximab vedotin varied. Repertoires were generated with immunoSEQ multiplex PCR, while TCRdb's copy carries only in-frame clones and drops some. The table lists some 64,000 clones, approximately 90% of them singletons, with about 15% in the top ten. The germline CDR1 and CDR2 sequences are MNHNY and SVGAGI (reference sequence). The CDR3 runs 16 residues. V was cut by 0 bases and J by 3 bases, with 12 bases left in between. A remark on this clone: Its specificity is unknown.

The TCR sequence derives from a human donor with classical Hodgkin lymphoma. V and J are TRBV6-6 and TRBJ1-5; D is ambiguous. The sequencing used peripheral blood mononuclear cells (PBMCs), collected at baseline. The CDR3, as DNA: TGTGCCAGCAGTTACTCCGTTCGGCAGCTCAATCAGCCCCAGCATTTT. Protein product: CASSYSVRQLNQPQHF.